This T cell receptor (beta chain) derives from a study of Ad26.COV2.S vaccination and SARS-CoV-2 variants. The overall study: Of the COV1001 trial arms, the Ad26.COV2.S arm included the donor.

Study results and limitations: The TCR breadth and depth analyses may have produced an underestimate of total T cell responses.

Trimming pared 0 bases from V and 5 bases from J, leaving 9 bases between. CDR1 is SGHRS and CDR2 is YFSETQ in the germline V gene. The CDR3 contains 15 residues. Some clones are missing from TCRdb's copy, which holds only in-frame ones; the method was immunoSEQ multiplex PCR. Found here are hundreds of thousands of clones, roughly nine tenths of them singletons; the top ten hold 2.5% to 3%. Points on this clone: Its antigen is not identified.

Indicated treatment: roughly 18 received Ad26.COV2.S at low or high dose, single or two shots; roughly 5 received placebo; per-sample allocation not given. Samples came from day 63 after the first vaccine or placebo injection. Aged 18-55 years, donor was enrolled in Boston in 2020. Vaccine was an Ad26 vector expressing Wuhan-strain SARS-CoV-2 spike. The specimen comprised peripheral blood, sampled in a trial of Ad26.COV2.S vaccine versus placebo. V usage is TRBV5-1 and J usage is TRBJ1-6, with a possible D match to TRBD1 (5 bases). The TCR originated in a person aged 18-60 years who received the Ad26.COV2.S COVID-19 vaccine or a placebo. CDR3 bases: TGCGCCAGCAGCTTGGCGGCAGGGCATAATTCACCCCTCCACTTT. Residues: CASSLAAGHNSPLHF.